The 27 T cell receptor beta chains below were found in one sample sequenced in a study of T-cell reconstitution after alpha-beta-depleted transplantation in children. Researchers prepared the TCRbeta library using unique molecular identifiers, the study reports. TCRdb used MiXCR to reprocess the PCR reads, holding one entry per CDR3 protein. This sample yields 780,000 or so distinct CDR3 sequences, of which about 16% are seen a single time; 5% belongs to the top ten. The input for sequencing was PBMCs, mostly from graft donor cells, taken 360 days after TCRalphabeta/CD19-depleted stem cell transplant. These receptor sequences come from a male patient younger than 18 who had a stem cell transplant for acute lymphoblastic leukemia, so the T cells may come from the graft donor.

CDR3 DNA sequence: TGCGCCAGCAGCTCGCTTCGGGTGGGGGCCGGTGAGCAGTTCTTC. Translated, it gives CASSSLRVGAGEQFF. This rearrangement joins TRBV5-1 to TRBJ2-1; tentative D call: TRBD1 (6 bases). This CDR3 spans 15 amino acids. Germline V CDR1 and CDR2: SGHRS, YFSETQ. V lost 3 bases to trimming and J lost 9 bases, with 19 bases between them.

V is TRBV28 and J is TRBJ1-4; D is ambiguous. The CDR3 runs 14 residues. V was pared by 4 bases and J by 6 bases, with 12 bases between. Germline V CDR1 and CDR2: MDHEN, SYDVKM. CDR3: CASSSGLMDEKLFF. CDR3 DNA sequence: TGTGCCAGCAGTTCCGGACTGATGGATGAAAAACTGTTTTTT.

The table lists this clonotype with a few counts. V usage is TRBV5-1 and J usage is TRBJ2-2, with a tentative D call TRBD1 (5 bases). Trimming pared 1 base from V and 2 bases from J, leaving 9 bases between. The V gene's germline CDR1 is SGHRS and CDR2 YFSETQ. CDR3 size: 15 residues. The CDR3: CASSLIGQNTGELFF. CDR3 bases: TGCGCCAGCAGCTTGATCGGACAAAACACCGGGGAGCTGTTTTTT.

The genes are TRBV15 and TRBJ1-5; the match to TRBD1 covers 7 bases. CDR3 length: 16 amino acids. The germline gives CDR1 LNHNV, CDR2 YYDKDF (reference sequence). The trim removed 3 bases at V and 6 bases at J, leaving 11 bases unmatched. The chain's CDR3 is CATSSGLGGLSQPQHF. CDR3 nucleotides: TGTGCCACCAGCAGTGGCCTAGGGGGCTTAAGTCAGCCCCAGCATTTT.

The sample holds a few counts of this clonotype. V and J are TRBV3-1 and TRBJ2-6; D is undetermined. Trimming pared 4 bases from V and 0 bases from J, leaving 13 bases between. The CDR3 is made up of 17 amino acids. Germline assignment: CDR1 LGHDT and CDR2 YNNKEL (reference sequence). Here the CDR3 DNA reads TGTGCCAGCAGCCCCTCCCCCACTTACTCTGGGGCCAACGTCCTGACTTTC. It specifies CASSPSPTYSGANVLTF.

This clonotype has more than one count but fewer than ten. This sequence joins TRBV7-6 and TRBJ2-5; 10 bases align to TRBD1. Unmatched junction bases numbered 5, after V lost 3 bases and J lost 4 bases. The CDR3 extends over 15 amino acids. From germline, CDR1 is SGHVS and CDR2 FNYEAQ. The CDR3: CASSLGTGDGETQYF. CDR3 DNA: TGTGCCAGCAGCTTGGGGACAGGGGACGGAGAGACCCAGTACTTC.

V and J are TRBV7-3 and TRBJ2-7; D might be TRBD1 or TRBD2, each matching 5 bases. The CDR3 length is 15 residues. Trimming stripped 4 bases from V and 2 bases from J, with 15 bases between. The V gene's germline CDR1 is SGHTA and CDR2 FQGTGA. CDR3 protein: CASSSGAPGTYEQYF. CDR3 bases: TGTGCCAGCAGCTCCGGGGCACCCGGGACCTACGAGCAGTACTTC.

This clonotype was picked up a small number of times. V and J are TRBV5-1 and TRBJ2-7; perhaps TRBD2 as D (6 bases). Trimming took 6 bases from V and 0 from J, leaving 19 bases between them. The CDR3 is 16 amino acids. Germline V lookup: CDR1 SGHRS, CDR2 YFSETQ. The CDR3 DNA reads TGCGCCAGCAACTTCGTCGAGGGGAGGCACTCCTACGAGCAGTACTTC. This gives the protein CASNFVEGRHSYEQYF.

This clonotype has a count of ten or more. The chain combines TRBV5-1 with TRBJ2-7; D gene unclear. CDR3 length equals 14 residues. The germline CDR1 and CDR2 sequences are SGHRS and YFSETQ. The V and J ends lost 4 bases and 1 base respectively, with 12 bases between them. CDR3 sequence: CASSILIPSYEQYF. In nucleotides, the CDR3 is TGCGCCAGCAGCATCCTTATCCCATCCTACGAGCAGTACTTC.

The chain employs TRBV9 and TRBJ2-7; the D gene is possibly TRBD2 (6 bases). V dropped 3 bases and J dropped 1 base, with 14 bases sitting between them. Per germline, CDR1 SGDLS and CDR2 YYNGEE. The CDR3 spans 15 residues. The CDR3 reads CASSADPGLSYEQYF. The DNA of the CDR3 is TGTGCCAGCAGCGCGGATCCGGGACTGTCCTACGAGCAGTACTTC.

This clonotype has only one observation. This rearrangement joins TRBV29-1 to TRBJ1-1; D remains unclear. Trimming left V 6 bases short and J 5 bases short, with 10 bases between. Looked up from germline, CDR1 is SQVTM and CDR2 is ANQGSEA. This CDR3 is 11 amino acids long. In nucleotides, the CDR3 is TGCAGCGTCCTGGCGGGTACTGAAGCTTTCTTT. Encoded protein: CSVLAGTEAFF.

Ten or more counts support this clonotype. The V gene is TRBV18, the J gene TRBJ2-7; D unclear. The V and J ends lost 2 bases and 2 bases respectively, with 10 bases between them. This CDR3 region has 14 residues. CDR1 is KGHSH, CDR2 LQKENI, per germline. The CDR3 loop is CASSPRSQAYEQYF. CDR3 bases: TGTGCCAGCTCACCAAGAAGTCAAGCCTACGAGCAGTACTTC. The whole variable domain, filled in from reference TRBV18 and TRBJ2-7, reads NAGVMQNPRHLVRRRGQEARLRCSPMKGHSHVYWYRQLPEEGLKFMVYLQKENIIDESGMPKERFSAEFPKEGPSILRIQQVVRGDSAAYFCASSPRSQAYEQYFGPGTRLTVT.

The chain links TRBV27 to TRBJ1-6; 9 bases are a match to TRBD1. CDR1 and CDR2 (germline): MNHEY, SMNVEV (reference sequence). The CDR3 extends over 14 amino acids. V trimming: 3 bases; J trimming: 10 bases; junction bases outside the gene matches: 4. CDR3 residues: CASSFRDRASPLHF. Here the CDR3 DNA reads TGTGCCAGCAGTTTCCGGGACAGGGCCTCACCCCTCCACTTT.

This clonotype came up a few times. The chain employs TRBV5-1 and TRBJ1-2; D is uncertain. Germline V gives CDR1 SGHRS, CDR2 YFSETQ. The CDR3 length is 14 residues. V lost 4 bases to trimming and J lost 0 bases, with 10 bases between them. CDR3 loop: CASSPLPANYGYTF. Written as DNA, the CDR3 is TGCGCCAGCAGCCCACTGCCAGCTAACTATGGCTACACCTTC. Full variable domain (outside the CDR3, taken from reference TRBV5-1 and TRBJ1-2): KAGVTQTPRYLIKTRGQQVTLSCSPISGHRSVSWYQQTPGQGLQFLFEYFSETQRNKGNFPGRFSGRQFSNSRSEMNVSTLELGDSALYLCASSPLPANYGYTFGSGTRLTVV.

The chain employs TRBV5-5 and TRBJ2-6, with 7 bases fitting TRBD1. The germline CDR1 and CDR2 sequences are SGHKS and YYEKEE (reference sequence). V lost 3 bases, J lost 2 bases, and 8 bases stayed unmatched. The CDR3 covers 17 residues. CDR3 in amino acids: CASSSPLDRAGANVLTF. The CDR3 DNA reads TGTGCCAGCAGCTCGCCCTTAGACAGGGCTGGGGCCAACGTCCTGACTTTC.

This rearrangement joins TRBV6-5 to TRBJ2-3; 14 positions agree with TRBD2. Looked up from germline, CDR1 is MNHEY and CDR2 is SVGAGI. The CDR3 loop spans 17 amino acids. The V segment lost 2 bases and the J segment 8 bases; nucleotides outside the gene matches: 9. CDR3 sequence reads: CASSYPGLAGGHGTQYF. The CDR3 DNA sequence: TGTGCCAGCAGTTACCCAGGACTAGCGGGAGGACACGGTACGCAGTATTTT.

In its sample, this clonotype was seen many times. V gene TRBV12-3 or TRBV12-4 combines with J gene TRBJ2-7; TRBD2 agrees at 10 bases. The CDR3 has 14 residues. The V gene end was trimmed by 2 bases and the J gene end by 6 bases; junction bases not matched to a gene: 4. This CDR3 is CASSLQREGREQYF. The CDR3 nucleotides read TGTGCCAGCAGTTTACAGCGGGAGGGCCGCGAGCAGTACTTC.

This sequence joins TRBV29-1 and TRBJ2-1; TRBD2 matches 9 bases. CDR3 size: 14 residues. Losses at the gene ends were 7 bases for V and 3 bases for J; bases not matched to a gene: 7. Germline V gene sequence: CDR1 SQVTM, CDR2 ANQGSEA. In DNA form, the CDR3 reads TGCAGCGCTCAGACTAGCGGAGTCTACAATGAGCAGTTCTTC. This sequence encodes CSAQTSGVYNEQFF.

This chain links TRBV12-3 or TRBV12-4 with TRBJ2-2; D call uncertain. Trimming removed 1 base at V and 8 bases at J, with 5 bases between. CDR3 length: 12 amino acids. The CDR3 reads CASSLDWGELFF. CDR3 in DNA: TGTGCCAGCAGTTTAGATTGGGGGGAGCTGTTTTTT.

The gene calls are TRBV4-1 and TRBJ2-5; no firm D call. The V gene lost 1 base and the J gene lost 5 bases, with 8 bases spanning the gap. This CDR3 has 13 residues. Germline loops: CDR1 MGHRA, CDR2 YSYEKL. CDR3 nucleotides: TGCGCCAGCAGCCAAGGTCTGTTGGAGACCCAGTACTTC. Amino acid sequence: CASSQGLLETQYF.

In this sample, this clonotype turned up a few times. The V call is TRBV27, the J call TRBJ2-2; TRBD1 matches 9 bases. V gave up 4 bases and J gave up 2 bases; unmatched junction bases: 5. This CDR3 spans 16 amino acids. The germline gives CDR1 MNHEY, CDR2 SMNVEV (reference sequence). The CDR3 sequence: CASSWVQGANTGELFF. CDR3 DNA: TGTGCCAGCAGTTGGGTACAGGGGGCAAACACCGGGGAGCTGTTTTTT.

This clonotype came up a few times. The V and J genes are TRBV7-9 and TRBJ2-5; 12 positions match TRBD2. V shed 1 base, J shed 4 bases, and the junction held 1 base outside the gene matches. Germline loops: CDR1 SEHNR, CDR2 FQNEAQ (reference sequence). The CDR3 loop spans 15 amino acids. The CDR3 sequence: CASSLELAGGETQYF. The DNA for the CDR3 is TGTGCCAGCAGCTTAGAACTAGCGGGAGGAGAGACCCAGTACTTC.

The sample holds many counts of this clonotype. The chain links TRBV4-1 to TRBJ2-1; tentatively, D is TRBD1 (6 bases). Germline-derived CDR1 and CDR2 are MGHRA and YSYEKL. The CDR3 extends over 17 amino acids. Trimming took off 5 bases at V and 3 bases at J, with 20 bases between the two ends. The DNA of the CDR3 is TGCGCCAGCAGCGCAGGTCTCACGAGGGGGAGCTACAATGAGCAGTTCTTC. It specifies CASSAGLTRGSYNEQFF.

The chain uses TRBV29-1 and TRBJ2-5; a weak D match, TRBD2 (5 bases). CDR3 length: 13 residues. V gave up 4 bases and J gave up 5 bases, with 14 bases separating them. Germline V CDR1 and CDR2: SQVTM, ANQGSEA. CDR3 in amino acids: CSVGRVLKETQYF. The DNA of the CDR3 is TGCAGCGTTGGGCGGGTTTTAAAGGAGACCCAGTACTTC. Looking up the rest from reference TRBV29-1 and TRBJ2-5 gives the full variable domain: SAVISQKPSRDICQRGTSLTIQCQVDSQVTMMFWYRQQPGQSLTLIATANQGSEATYESGFVIDKFPISRPNLTFSTLTVSNMSPEDSSIYLCSVGRVLKETQYFGPGTRLLVL.

Comment on this clonotype: This may be a read error, as it is one base from a much larger clone. The J gene is TRBJ2-1, the V gene TRBV7-3; TRBD2 might be the D (6 bases). Deletions cut 5 bases from V and 6 bases from J, with 11 bases between. Germline lookup yields CDR1 SGHTA and CDR2 FQGTGA. The CDR3 is 13 amino acids. The CDR3 sequence is CASSPGTFNEQFF. In nucleotides, the CDR3 is TGTGCCAGCAGCCCCGGGACTTTCAATGAGCAGTTCTTC.

The sample holds a few counts of this clonotype. The chain combines TRBV20-1 with TRBJ2-1; 10 bases match TRBD2. From germline, CDR1 is DFQATT and CDR2 SNEGSKA (reference sequence). Losses at the gene ends were 1 base for V and 6 bases for J; bases not matched to a gene: 6. This CDR3 is 15 amino acids long. The CDR3 spells CSARVRTSGPNEQFF. CDR3 nucleotides: TGCAGTGCTAGAGTCCGGACTAGCGGACCCAATGAGCAGTTCTTC.

The genes are TRBV7-6 and TRBJ2-1; D not resolved. Germline V lookup: CDR1 SGHVS, CDR2 FNYEAQ. Trimming removed 6 bases from V and 0 bases from J, with 15 bases in between. The CDR3 is 16 amino acids. The chain's CDR3 is CASSSLYKSSYNEQFF. The CDR3 nucleotides are TGTGCCAGCAGTTCCCTATACAAGAGCTCCTACAATGAGCAGTTCTTC.